This T cell receptor beta chain was observed in a study of blood T cell repertoires in COVID-19. As for the study in general: Collection of acute and convalescent COVID-19 samples took place in the United States, Italy and Spain. PBMCs, B-cell-depleted T cells, or T cells provided the cDNA or gDNA that made up the material.

Trimming left V 4 bases short and J 7 bases short, with 12 bases between. The V gene's germline CDR1 is SGHDT and CDR2 YYEEEE. This CDR3 is built from 13 residues. Authors' processing steps: Using reference gene primer amplification, nucleated cell counts were estimated. Using immunoSEQ multiplex PCR, the repertoire was profiled, and TCRdb retains in-frame clones only, with some absent. The V and J calls and clone size were taken over from that table, and D and trimming were inferred from the DNA. The sample lists roughly 69,000 clones, more than 80% occurring once. The Seattle patients, enrolled during active infection, were followed longitudinally.

This clonotype was obtained from a man aged 45 to 65 with COVID-19, enrolled during active disease. The chain couples TRBV5-6 to TRBJ1-5; maybe TRBD1 (6 bases). Sequences were obtained from peripheral blood. The CDR3 reads CASSAGGWQPQHF. In nucleotides, the CDR3 is TGTGCCAGCAGCGCGGGGGGCTGGCAGCCCCAGCATTTT.